Below, 14 T cell receptor beta chains from the same sample are listed, as sequenced in a study of cytomegalovirus exposure and HLA in healthy donors. The PCR was carried out with 60 Vbeta primers and 13 Jbeta primers. Profiling relied on immunoSEQ multiplex PCR, and the TCRdb table lists in-frame clones only, not all of them. In the table there are about 110,000 clones, about two thirds of which are singletons. The sample was PBMCs. Receptors were obtained from a boy aged 10-17 years in good health and CMV-seronegative.

This rearrangement joins TRBV19 to TRBJ1-6; a weak D match, TRBD1 (5 bases). The ends were cut back, 7 bases at V and 8 bases at J, with 12 bases in the middle. The germline gives CDR1 LNHDA, CDR2 SQIVND (reference sequence). The CDR3 runs to 13 residues. In DNA form, the CDR3 reads TGTGCCAGTAAAGGCAGGGTGGATTCACCCCTCCACTTT. It is translated as CASKGRVDSPLHF.

The rearrangement links TRBV23-1 to TRBJ2-7; TRBD1 might be the D (5 bases). TRBV23-1 belongs to the ORF category, with a function that is uncertain. CDR3 length: 15 amino acids. Trimming stripped 4 bases from V and 2 bases from J, with 15 bases between. In nucleotides, the CDR3 is TGCGCCAGCAGTCGGGTGGGGCAAAAGACCTACGAGCAGTACTTC. Amino acid sequence: CASSRVGQKTYEQYF.

The J gene is TRBJ2-3, the V gene TRBV9; 8 bases align to TRBD2. The CDR3 consists of 16 residues. The germline V gene has CDR1 SGDLS and CDR2 YYNGEE. V was clipped by 0 bases and J by 1 base; unmatched bases: 4. The chain's CDR3 is CASSVGAGAGTDTQYF. CDR3 coding DNA: TGTGCCAGCAGCGTAGGAGCGGGGGCCGGCACAGATACGCAGTATTTT.

V usage is TRBV7-9 and J usage is TRBJ2-1; tentatively, D is TRBD2 (7 bases). Per the germline V gene, CDR1 is SEHNR and CDR2 is FQNEAQ (reference sequence). The CDR3 has 17 residues. Deletions cut 1 base from V and 7 bases from J, with 20 bases between. CDR3 DNA: TGTGCCAGCAGCTTAGTACTGGGAGGGGAGGGGGAAAATGAGCAGTTCTTC. As protein: CASSLVLGGEGENEQFF.

The chain carries TRBV18 and TRBJ1-4; unclear D gene. The CDR3 sequence is 15 residues long. V was shortened by 1 base and J by 8 bases, with 14 bases between the two germline ends. Germline CDR1 reads KGHSH; CDR2 reads LQKENI. Here the CDR3 reads CASSPRLPEQEKLFF. The CDR3, as DNA: TGTGCCAGCTCACCACGCTTACCCGAGCAAGAAAAACTGTTTTTT.

This clone was observed a handful of times. The chain couples TRBV4-1 to TRBJ2-7; TRBD1 is a possible D gene (5 bases). V lost 1 base and J lost 0, with 13 bases in between. From germline, CDR1 is MGHRA and CDR2 YSYEKL. The CDR3 is 16 amino acids. In DNA form, the CDR3 reads TGCGCCAGCAGCCAAGCTATGAGGACAAACTCCTACGAGCAGTACTTC. Translating it yields CASSQAMRTNSYEQYF.

V and J are TRBV10-3 and TRBJ2-7; 7 bases align to TRBD2. The junction had 10 bases not matched to a gene; V was cut back by 0 bases and J by 2 bases. CDR1 and CDR2 (germline): ENHRY, SYGVKD. The CDR3 has 17 residues. CDR3 amino acids: CAISESRGAGLAYEQYF. The DNA of the CDR3 is TGTGCCATCAGTGAGTCGAGGGGAGCGGGGCTTGCCTACGAGCAGTACTTC.

The chain joins TRBV4-1 to TRBJ2-7; 9 bases agree with TRBD2. The CDR3 is 14 residues long. V shed 6 bases, J shed 6 bases, and the junction held 9 bases outside the gene matches. Per the germline V gene, CDR1 is MGHRA and CDR2 is YSYEKL. CDR3 loop: CASRRGTSRREQYV. The CDR3 DNA reads as TGCGCCAGCAGACGGGGGACTAGCAGGCGCGAGCAGTACGTC.

Only a few counts were recorded for this clone. The chain couples TRBV5-1 to TRBJ1-5; the match to TRBD1 covers 7 bases. The CDR3 totals 16 residues. From germline, CDR1 is SGHRS and CDR2 YFSETQ. V lost 4 bases and J lost 0; bases outside the gene matches: 7. CDR3 nucleotides: TGCGCCAGCAGCCCTGGGACAGCTCCTAGCAATCAGCCCCAGCATTTT. This sequence encodes CASSPGTAPSNQPQHF.

The CDR3 region has the DNA TGTGCCAGCAGCTTAGGGTACAGATACAATGAGCAGTTCTTC. Its translation is CASSLGYRYNEQFF. V gene TRBV13 combines with J gene TRBJ2-1; D is unclear. The CDR3 runs to 14 residues. Germline CDR1 and CDR2: PRHDT and FYEKMQ (reference sequence). Trimming took off 0 bases at V and 4 bases at J, with 7 bases between the two ends.

This chain links TRBV18 with TRBJ2-7; possibly TRBD2 for D (5 bases). The germline V and J ends were trimmed by 3 bases and 4 bases, with 10 bases remaining between them. Germline V CDR1 and CDR2: KGHSH, LQKENI. This CDR3 region has 13 residues. CDR3 coding DNA: TGTGCCAGCTCACCGCGCGGCGGGTACGAGCAGTACTTC. It encodes CASSPRGGYEQYF.

This sequence joins TRBV27 and TRBJ1-5; 8 bases line up with TRBD1. The CDR3 runs 16 residues. Germline V gene data show CDR1 as MNHEY and CDR2 as SMNVEV (reference sequence). V lost 3 bases, J lost 0 bases, and 4 bases stayed unmatched. The CDR3 DNA follows: TGTGCCAGCAGTTTTAGGGGACAGGCTAGCAATCAGCCCCAGCATTTT. Its protein product is CASSFRGQASNQPQHF.

The rearrangement uses TRBV5-1 and TRBJ2-3, with 7 bases aligning to TRBD1. Germline CDR1 and CDR2: SGHRS and YFSETQ. Trimming at V came to 7 bases and at J to 1 base, leaving 6 bases not matched to a gene. This CDR3 is 14 amino acids long. The CDR3 DNA reads as TGCGCCAGCCGCTACGGACAGGGCACAGATACGCAGTATTTT. Protein: CASRYGQGTDTQYF.

The rearrangement uses TRBV30 and TRBJ2-3, with TRBD2 as a possible D gene (5 bases). There are 13 residues in the CDR3. Trimming stripped 3 bases from V and 4 bases from J, with 11 bases between. The germline gives CDR1 GTSNPN, CDR2 SVGIG (reference sequence). Here the CDR3 reads CAWSLRGPDTQYF. The CDR3 DNA reads TGTGCCTGGAGCCTCCGGGGTCCAGATACGCAGTATTTT.